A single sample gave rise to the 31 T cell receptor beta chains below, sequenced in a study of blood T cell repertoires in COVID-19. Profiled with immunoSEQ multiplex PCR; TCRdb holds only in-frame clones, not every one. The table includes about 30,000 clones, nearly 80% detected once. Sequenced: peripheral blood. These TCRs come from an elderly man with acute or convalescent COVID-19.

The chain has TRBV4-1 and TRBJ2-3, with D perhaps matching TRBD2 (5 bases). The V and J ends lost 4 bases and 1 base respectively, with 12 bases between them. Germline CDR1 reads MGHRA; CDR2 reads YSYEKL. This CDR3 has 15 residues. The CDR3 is CASSLSKGGTDTQYF. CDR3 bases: TGCGCCAGCAGCCTTTCTAAGGGAGGCACAGATACGCAGTATTTT.

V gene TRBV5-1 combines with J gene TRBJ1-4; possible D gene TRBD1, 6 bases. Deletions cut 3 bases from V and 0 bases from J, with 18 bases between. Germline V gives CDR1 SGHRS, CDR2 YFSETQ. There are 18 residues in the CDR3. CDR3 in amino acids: CASSYLRAGATTNEKLFF. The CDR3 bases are TGCGCCAGCAGCTACTTGAGAGCAGGGGCTACAACTAATGAAAAACTGTTTTTT. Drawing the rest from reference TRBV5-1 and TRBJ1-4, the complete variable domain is KAGVTQTPRYLIKTRGQQVTLSCSPISGHRSVSWYQQTPGQGLQFLFEYFSETQRNKGNFPGRFSGRQFSNSRSEMNVSTLELGDSALYLCASSYLRAGATTNEKLFFGSGTQLSVL.

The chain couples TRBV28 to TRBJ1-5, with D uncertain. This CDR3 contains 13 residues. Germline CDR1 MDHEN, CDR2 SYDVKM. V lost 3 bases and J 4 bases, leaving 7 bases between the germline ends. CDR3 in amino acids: CASSFERNQPQHF. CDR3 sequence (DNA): TGTGCCAGCAGTTTCGAGAGAAATCAGCCCCAGCATTTT.

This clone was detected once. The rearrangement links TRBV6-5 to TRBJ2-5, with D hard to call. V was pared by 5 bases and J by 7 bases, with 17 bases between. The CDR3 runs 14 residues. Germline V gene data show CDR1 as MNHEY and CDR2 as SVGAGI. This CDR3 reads CASSPPLEGGTQYF. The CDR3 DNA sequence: TGTGCCAGCAGTCCCCCCCTAGAAGGCGGGACCCAGTACTTC.

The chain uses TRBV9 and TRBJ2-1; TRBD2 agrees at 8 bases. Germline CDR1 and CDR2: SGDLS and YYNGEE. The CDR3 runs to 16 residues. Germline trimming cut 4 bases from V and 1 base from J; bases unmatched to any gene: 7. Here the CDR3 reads CASSIQSGRSYNEQFF. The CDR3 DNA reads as TGTGCCAGCAGCATACAAAGCGGGAGATCCTACAATGAGCAGTTCTTC.

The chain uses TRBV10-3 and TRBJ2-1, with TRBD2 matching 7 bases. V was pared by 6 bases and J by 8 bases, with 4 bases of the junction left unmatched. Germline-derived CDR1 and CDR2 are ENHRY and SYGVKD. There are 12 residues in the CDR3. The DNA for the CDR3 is TGTGCCATCAGCGGTGGGGGGGATGAGCAGTTCTTC. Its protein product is CAISGGGDEQFF.

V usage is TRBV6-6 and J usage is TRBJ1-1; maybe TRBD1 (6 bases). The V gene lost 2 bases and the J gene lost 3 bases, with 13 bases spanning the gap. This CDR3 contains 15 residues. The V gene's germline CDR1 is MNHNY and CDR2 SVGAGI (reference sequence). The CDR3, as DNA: TGTGCCAGCAGTTACGAGGACGGGGGGCACACTGAAGCTTTCTTT. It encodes CASSYEDGGHTEAFF.

As DNA, the CDR3 is TGTGCCAGCAGCTTAGATAGCGGGGGTTGGAGCTCCTACGAGCAGTACTTC. Protein: CASSLDSGGWSSYEQYF. The rearrangement uses TRBV7-2 and TRBJ2-7; 9 nucleotides line up with TRBD2. Germline CDR1 and CDR2: SGHTA and FQGNSA. This CDR3 is 17 amino acids long. V shed 1 base and J 0 bases; nucleotides not matched to a gene: 7.

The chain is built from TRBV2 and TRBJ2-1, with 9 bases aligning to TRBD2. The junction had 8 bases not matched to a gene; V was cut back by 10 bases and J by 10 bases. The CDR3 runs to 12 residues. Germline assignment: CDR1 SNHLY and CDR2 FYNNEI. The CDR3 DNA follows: TGTGCCACGGATGAGCGGGGGGTCGAGCAGTTCTTC. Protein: CATDERGVEQFF. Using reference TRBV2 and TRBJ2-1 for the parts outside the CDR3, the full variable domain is EPEVTQTPSHQVTQMGQEVILRCVPISNHLYFYWYRQILGQKVEFLVSFYNNEISEKSEIFDDQFSVERPDGSNFTLKIRSTKLEDSAMYFCATDERGVEQFFGPGTRLTVL.

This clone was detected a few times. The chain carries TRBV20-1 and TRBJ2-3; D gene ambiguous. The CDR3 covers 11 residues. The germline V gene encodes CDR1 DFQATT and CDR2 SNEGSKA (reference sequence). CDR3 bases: TGCAGCACGGAGAGCACAGATACGCAGTATTTT. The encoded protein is CSTESTDTQYF.

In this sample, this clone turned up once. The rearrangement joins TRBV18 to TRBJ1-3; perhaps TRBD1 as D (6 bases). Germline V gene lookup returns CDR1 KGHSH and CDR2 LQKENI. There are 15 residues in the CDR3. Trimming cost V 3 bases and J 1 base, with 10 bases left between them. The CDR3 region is CASSPNGQSGNTIYF. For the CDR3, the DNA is TGTGCCAGCTCACCTAATGGACAGTCTGGAAACACCATATATTTT. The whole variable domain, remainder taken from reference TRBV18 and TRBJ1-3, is NAGVMQNPRHLVRRRGQEARLRCSPMKGHSHVYWYRQLPEEGLKFMVYLQKENIIDESGMPKERFSAEFPKEGPSILRIQQVVRGDSAAYFCASSPNGQSGNTIYFGEGSWLTVV.

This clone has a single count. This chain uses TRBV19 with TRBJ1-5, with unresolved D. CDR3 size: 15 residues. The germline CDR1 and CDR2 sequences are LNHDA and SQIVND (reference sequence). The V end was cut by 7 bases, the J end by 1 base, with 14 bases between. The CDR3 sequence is CASTDIAGSNQPQHF. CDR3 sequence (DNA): TGTGCCAGTACTGACATCGCAGGAAGCAATCAGCCCCAGCATTTT.

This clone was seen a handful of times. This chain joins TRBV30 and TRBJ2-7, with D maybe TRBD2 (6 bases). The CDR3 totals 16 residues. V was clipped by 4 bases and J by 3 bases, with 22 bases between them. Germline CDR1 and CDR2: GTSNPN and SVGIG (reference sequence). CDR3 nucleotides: TGTGCCTGGAATGAAATACGACTCGGGACTCACTACGAGCAGTACTTC. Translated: CAWNEIRLGTHYEQYF.

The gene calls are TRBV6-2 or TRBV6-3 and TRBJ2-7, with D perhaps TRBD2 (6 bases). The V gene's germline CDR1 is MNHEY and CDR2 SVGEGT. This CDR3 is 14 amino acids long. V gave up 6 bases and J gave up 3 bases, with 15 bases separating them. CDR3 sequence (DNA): TGTGCCAGCAGCCTCTCCCGGGGGAGCTACGAGCAGTACTTC. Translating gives CASSLSRGSYEQYF.

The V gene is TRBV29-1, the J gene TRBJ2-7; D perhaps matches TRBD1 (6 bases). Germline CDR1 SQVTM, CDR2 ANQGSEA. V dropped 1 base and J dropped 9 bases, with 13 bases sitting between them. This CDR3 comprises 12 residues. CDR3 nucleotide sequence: TGCAGCGTTGAAGGTACAGGGCAAGTGCAGTACTTC. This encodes CSVEGTGQVQYF.

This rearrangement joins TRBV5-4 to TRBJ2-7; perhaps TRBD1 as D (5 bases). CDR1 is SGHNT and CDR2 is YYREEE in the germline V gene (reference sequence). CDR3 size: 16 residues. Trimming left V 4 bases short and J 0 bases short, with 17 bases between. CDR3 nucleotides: TGTGCCAGCAGCAGGAACCGACAGAGTAGCTCCTACGAGCAGTACTTC. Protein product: CASSRNRQSSSYEQYF.

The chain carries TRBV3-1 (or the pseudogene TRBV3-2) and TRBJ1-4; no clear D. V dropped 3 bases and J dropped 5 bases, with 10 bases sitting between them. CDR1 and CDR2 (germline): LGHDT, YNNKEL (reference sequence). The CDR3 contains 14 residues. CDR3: CASSQLQINEKLFF. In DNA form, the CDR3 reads TGTGCCAGCAGCCAGTTACAGATAAATGAAAAACTGTTTTTT.

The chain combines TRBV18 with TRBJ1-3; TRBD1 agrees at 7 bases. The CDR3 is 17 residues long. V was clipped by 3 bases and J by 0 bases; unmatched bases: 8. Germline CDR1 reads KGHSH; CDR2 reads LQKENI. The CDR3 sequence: CASSPDTGQASGNTIYF. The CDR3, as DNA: TGTGCCAGCTCACCCGATACAGGACAGGCCTCTGGAAACACCATATATTTT.

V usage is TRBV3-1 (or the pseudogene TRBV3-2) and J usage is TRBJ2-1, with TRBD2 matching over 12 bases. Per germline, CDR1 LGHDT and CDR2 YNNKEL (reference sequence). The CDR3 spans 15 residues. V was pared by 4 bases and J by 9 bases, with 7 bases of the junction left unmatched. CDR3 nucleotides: TGTGCCAGCAGCCGAAGCGCTAGCGGGAGGGGTGAGCAGTTCTTC. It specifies CASSRSASGRGEQFF.

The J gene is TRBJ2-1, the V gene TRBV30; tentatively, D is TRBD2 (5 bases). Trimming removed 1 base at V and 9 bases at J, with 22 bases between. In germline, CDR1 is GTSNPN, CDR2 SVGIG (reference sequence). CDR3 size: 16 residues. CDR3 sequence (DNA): TGTGCCTGGAGTGGGTTAGGCGGGTCTGGGCCCGGTGAGCAGTTCTTC. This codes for CAWSGLGGSGPGEQFF.

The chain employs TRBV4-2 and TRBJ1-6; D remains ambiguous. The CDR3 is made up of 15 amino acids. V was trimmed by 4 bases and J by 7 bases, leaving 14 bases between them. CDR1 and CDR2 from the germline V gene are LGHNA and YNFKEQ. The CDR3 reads CASSPEAAGNSPLHF. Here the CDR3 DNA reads TGTGCCAGCAGCCCTGAAGCCGCGGGAAATTCACCCCTCCACTTT.

The DNA for the CDR3 is TGTGCCACCAGCAGACGGTCCGGGACAGGTTTGGATGAGCAGTTCTTC. It yields the protein CATSRRSGTGLDEQFF. The chain uses TRBV15 and TRBJ2-1, with 8 bases matching TRBD1. The CDR3 extends over 16 amino acids. Trimming took 2 bases from V and 8 from J; bases not matched to a gene: 11. Germline V lookup: CDR1 LNHNV, CDR2 YYDKDF (reference sequence).

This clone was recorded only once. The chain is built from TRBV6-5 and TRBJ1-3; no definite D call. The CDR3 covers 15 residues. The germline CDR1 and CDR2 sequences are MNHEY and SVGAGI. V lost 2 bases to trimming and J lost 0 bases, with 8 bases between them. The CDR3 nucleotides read TGTGCCAGCAGTTACGGAGTTAGCTCTGGAAACACCATATATTTT. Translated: CASSYGVSSGNTIYF.

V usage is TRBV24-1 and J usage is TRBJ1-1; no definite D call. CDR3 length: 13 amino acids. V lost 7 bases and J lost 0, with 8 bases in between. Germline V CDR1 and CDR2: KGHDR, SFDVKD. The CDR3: CATRGGMNTEAFF. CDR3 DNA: TGTGCCACCAGAGGAGGGATGAACACTGAAGCTTTCTTT.

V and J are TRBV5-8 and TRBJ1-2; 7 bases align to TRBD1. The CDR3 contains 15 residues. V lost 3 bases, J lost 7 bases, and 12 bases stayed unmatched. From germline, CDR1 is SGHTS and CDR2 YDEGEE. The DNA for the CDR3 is TGTGCCAGCAGCTCCAACCCGACAGGGCATCCTGGCTACACCTTC. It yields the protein CASSSNPTGHPGYTF.

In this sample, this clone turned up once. CDR3 nucleotide sequence: TGTGCCAGCATCAGGGGAACAAGTGAAAAACTGTTTTTT. This gives the protein CASIRGTSEKLFF. The rearrangement joins TRBV2 to TRBJ1-4; a possible D gene is TRBD1 (6 bases). Deletions cut 7 bases from V and 7 bases from J, with 13 bases between. In germline, CDR1 is SNHLY, CDR2 FYNNEI. This CDR3 has 13 amino acids.

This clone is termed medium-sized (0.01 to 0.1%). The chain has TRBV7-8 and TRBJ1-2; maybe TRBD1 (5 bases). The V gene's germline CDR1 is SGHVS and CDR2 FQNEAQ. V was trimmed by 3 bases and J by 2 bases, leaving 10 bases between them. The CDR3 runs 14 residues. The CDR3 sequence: CASSLMTVNYGYTF. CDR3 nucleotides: TGTGCCAGCAGCTTGATGACAGTGAACTATGGCTACACCTTC.

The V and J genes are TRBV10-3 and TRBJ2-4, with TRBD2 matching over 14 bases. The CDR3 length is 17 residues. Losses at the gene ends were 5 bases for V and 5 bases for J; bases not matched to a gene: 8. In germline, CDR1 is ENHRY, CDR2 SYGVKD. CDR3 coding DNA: TGTGCCATCAGTCCCGGGACTAGCGGGAGAGGGGAAAACATTCAGTACTTC. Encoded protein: CAISPGTSGRGENIQYF.

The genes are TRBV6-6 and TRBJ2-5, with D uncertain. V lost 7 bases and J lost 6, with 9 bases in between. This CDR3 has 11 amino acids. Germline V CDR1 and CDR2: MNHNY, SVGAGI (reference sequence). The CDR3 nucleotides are TGTGCCAGCACCGATTACAAGACCCAGTACTTC. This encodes CASTDYKTQYF.

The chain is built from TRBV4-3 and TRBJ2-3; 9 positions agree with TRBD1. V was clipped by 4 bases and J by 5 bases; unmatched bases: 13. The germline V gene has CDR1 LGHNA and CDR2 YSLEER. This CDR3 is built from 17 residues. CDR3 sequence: CASSLRYWDRVEDTQYF. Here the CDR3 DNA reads TGCGCCAGCAGCCTTAGATACTGGGACAGGGTAGAAGATACGCAGTATTTT.

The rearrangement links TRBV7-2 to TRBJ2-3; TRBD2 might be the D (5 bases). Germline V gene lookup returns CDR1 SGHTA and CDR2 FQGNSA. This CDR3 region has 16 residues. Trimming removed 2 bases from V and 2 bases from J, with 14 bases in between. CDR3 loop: CASSLFGAVDTDTQYF. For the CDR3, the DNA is TGTGCCAGCAGCTTATTTGGAGCGGTCGACACAGATACGCAGTATTTT.